This T cell receptor beta chain derives from a study of T cells after yellow fever vaccination. Overall study: Libraries from low-cell-number fractions were prepared with the SMART-Seq v4 Ultra Low Input RNA kit.

The CDR3 runs 12 residues. Germline lookup yields CDR1 DFQATT and CDR2 SNEGSKA (reference sequence). Unmatched junction bases numbered 1, after V lost 3 bases and J lost 7 bases. Points from the study as a whole: The secondary response was weaker but peaked faster, day 5 versus 15. Clones that expanded after primary vaccination mostly reappeared after the booster (over 95% CD4, 80% to 90% CD8).

In making TCR cDNA, 5'RACE template switching added a universal primer site and UMIs to it. MiXCR, applied by TCRdb to the 5' RACE reads, yields one record per CDR3 protein. The sample has approximately 85,000 distinct CDR3 sequences; roughly 14% are singletons. The input for sequencing was CD8+ T cells not binding an NS4B(214-222) dextramer, sorted from PBMCs, taken roughly 20 days after the first yellow fever vaccination. V gene TRBV20-1 combines with J gene TRBJ2-3; 10 bases are shared with TRBD2. This clonotype was obtained from a man younger than 35 who received the YFV17D yellow fever vaccine. CDR3 amino acids: CSASSGGHTQYF. The CDR3 nucleotides are TGCAGTGCTAGTAGCGGGGGGCATACGCAGTATTTT.